This T cell receptor beta chain was captured in a study of blood T cell repertoires in COVID-19. Across the study: From the United States, Italy and Spain came samples of acute and convalescent COVID-19.

Clones were read by immunoSEQ multiplex PCR, and TCRdb kept only the in-frame ones, dropping some. Counted here are around 70,000 clones, approximately 80% occurring once; the ten biggest clones make up about a sixth. This clone was observed a few times. Trimming took 0 bases from V and 4 from J, leaving 10 bases between them. The germline V gene encodes CDR1 MNHEY and CDR2 SMNVEV (reference sequence). This CDR3 comprises 14 residues. This receptor was obtained from a human donor in a cohort sampled during active COVID-19. The sequencing input was peripheral blood. J is TRBJ2-7 and V is TRBV27; D is perhaps TRBD2 (6 bases). This CDR3 is CASSLSRGLYEQYF. The CDR3 DNA is TGTGCCAGCAGTTTATCGCGGGGTCTGTACGAGCAGTACTTC.